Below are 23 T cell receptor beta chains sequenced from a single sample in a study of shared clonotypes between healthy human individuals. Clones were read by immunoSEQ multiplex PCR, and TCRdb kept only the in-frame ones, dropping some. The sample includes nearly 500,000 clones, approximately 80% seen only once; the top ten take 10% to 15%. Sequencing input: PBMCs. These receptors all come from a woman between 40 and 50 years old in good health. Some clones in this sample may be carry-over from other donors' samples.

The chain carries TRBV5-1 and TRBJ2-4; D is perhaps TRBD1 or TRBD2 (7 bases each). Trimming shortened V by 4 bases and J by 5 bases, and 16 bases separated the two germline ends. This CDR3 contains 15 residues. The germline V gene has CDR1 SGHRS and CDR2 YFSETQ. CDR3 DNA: TGCGCCAGCAGCCCATCAGGGGGGGCTCAAAACATTCAGTACTTC. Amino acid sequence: CASSPSGGAQNIQYF.

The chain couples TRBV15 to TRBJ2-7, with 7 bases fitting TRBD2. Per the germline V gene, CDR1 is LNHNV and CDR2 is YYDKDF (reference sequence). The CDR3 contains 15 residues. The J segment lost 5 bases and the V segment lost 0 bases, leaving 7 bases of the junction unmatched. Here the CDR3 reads CATSRELAENHEQYF. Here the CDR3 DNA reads TGTGCCACCAGCAGAGAGCTAGCGGAGAACCACGAGCAGTACTTC.

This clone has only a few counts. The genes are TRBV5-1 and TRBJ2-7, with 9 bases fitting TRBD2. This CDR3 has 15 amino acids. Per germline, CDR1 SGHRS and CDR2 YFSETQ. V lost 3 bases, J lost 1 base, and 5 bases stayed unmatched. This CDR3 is CASSSGLALSYEQYF. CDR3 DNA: TGCGCCAGCAGCTCCGGACTAGCGTTATCCTACGAGCAGTACTTC.

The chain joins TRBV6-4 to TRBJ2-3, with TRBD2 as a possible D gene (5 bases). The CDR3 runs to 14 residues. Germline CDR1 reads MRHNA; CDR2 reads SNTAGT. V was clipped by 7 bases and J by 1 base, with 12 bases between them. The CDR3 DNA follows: TGTGCCAGCACCAGACGGACTGGCACAGATACGCAGTATTTT. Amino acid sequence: CASTRRTGTDTQYF.

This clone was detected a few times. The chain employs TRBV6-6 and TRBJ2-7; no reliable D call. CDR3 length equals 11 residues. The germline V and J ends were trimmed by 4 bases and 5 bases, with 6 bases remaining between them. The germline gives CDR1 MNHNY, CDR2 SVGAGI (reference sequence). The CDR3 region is CASSFFDEQYF. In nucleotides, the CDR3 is TGTGCCAGCAGTTTCTTTGACGAGCAGTACTTC.

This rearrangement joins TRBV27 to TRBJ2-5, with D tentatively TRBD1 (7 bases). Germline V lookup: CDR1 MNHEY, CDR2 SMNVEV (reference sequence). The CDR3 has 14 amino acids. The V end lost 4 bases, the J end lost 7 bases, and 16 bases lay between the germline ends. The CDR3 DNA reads TGTGCCAGCAGTTCCCGGGGGACAGCTTCGACCCAGTACTTC. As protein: CASSSRGTASTQYF.

In DNA form, the CDR3 reads TGCGCCAGCAGCCAAGCTCCCGGGAGAGATAATGAAAAACTGTTTTTT. This encodes CASSQAPGRDNEKLFF. The chain combines TRBV4-1 with TRBJ1-4; D is ambiguous. Germline V gene data show CDR1 as MGHRA and CDR2 as YSYEKL. The V and J ends lost 1 base and 4 bases respectively, with 13 bases between them. The CDR3 contains 16 residues.

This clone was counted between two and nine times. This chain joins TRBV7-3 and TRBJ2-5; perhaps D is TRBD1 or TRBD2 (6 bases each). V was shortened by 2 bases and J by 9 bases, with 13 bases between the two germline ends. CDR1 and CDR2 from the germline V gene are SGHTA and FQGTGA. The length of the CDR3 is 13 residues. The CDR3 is CASSLVTGAAQYF. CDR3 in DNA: TGTGCCAGCAGCTTAGTGACGGGGGCGGCCCAGTACTTC.

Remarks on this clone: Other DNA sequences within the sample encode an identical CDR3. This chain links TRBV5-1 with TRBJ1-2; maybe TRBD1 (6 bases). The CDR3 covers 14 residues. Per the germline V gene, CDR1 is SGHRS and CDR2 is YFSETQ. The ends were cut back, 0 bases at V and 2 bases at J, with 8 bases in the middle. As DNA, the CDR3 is TGCGCCAGCAGCTTGGGGACAGCCAACTATGGCTACACCTTC. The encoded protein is CASSLGTANYGYTF.

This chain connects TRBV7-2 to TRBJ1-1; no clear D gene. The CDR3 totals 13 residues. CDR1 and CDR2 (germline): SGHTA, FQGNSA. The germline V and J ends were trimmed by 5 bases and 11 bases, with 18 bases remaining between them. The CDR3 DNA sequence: TGTGCCAGCAGCCCCGGCTTGGCCCAACGGGCTTTCTTT. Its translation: CASSPGLAQRAFF. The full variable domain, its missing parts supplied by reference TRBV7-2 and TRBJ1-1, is GAGVSQSPSNKVTEKGKDVELRCDPISGHTALYWYRQSLGQGLEFLIYFQGNSAPDKSGLPSDRFSAERTGGSVSTLTIQRTQQEDSAVYLCASSPGLAQRAFFGQGTRLTVV.

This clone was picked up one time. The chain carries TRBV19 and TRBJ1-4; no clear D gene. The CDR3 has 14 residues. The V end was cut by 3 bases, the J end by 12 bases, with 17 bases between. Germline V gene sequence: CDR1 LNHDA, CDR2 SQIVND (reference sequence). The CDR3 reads CASSMHTDARELFF. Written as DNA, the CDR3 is TGTGCCAGTAGTATGCATACAGACGCCCGGGAACTGTTTTTT.

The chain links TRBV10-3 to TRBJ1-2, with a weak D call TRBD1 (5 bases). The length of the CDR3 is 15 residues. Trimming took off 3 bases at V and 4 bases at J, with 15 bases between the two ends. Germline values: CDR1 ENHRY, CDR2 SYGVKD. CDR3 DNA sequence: TGTGCCATCAGTGACGATCCTCGGGGCCCCTATGGCTACACCTTC. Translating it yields CAISDDPRGPYGYTF.

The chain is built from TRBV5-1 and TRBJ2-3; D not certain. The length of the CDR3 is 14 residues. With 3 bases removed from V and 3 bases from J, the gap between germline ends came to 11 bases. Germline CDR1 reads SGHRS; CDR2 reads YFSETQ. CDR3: CASSSLVGTDTQYF. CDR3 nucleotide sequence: TGCGCCAGCAGCTCCCTAGTAGGGACAGATACGCAGTATTTT.

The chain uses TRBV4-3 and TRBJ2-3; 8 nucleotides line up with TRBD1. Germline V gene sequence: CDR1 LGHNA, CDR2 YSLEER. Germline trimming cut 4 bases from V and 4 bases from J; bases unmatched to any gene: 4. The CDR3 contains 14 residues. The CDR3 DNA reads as TGCGCCAGCAGCCTTGGACAGGGAGCAGATACGCAGTATTTT. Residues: CASSLGQGADTQYF.

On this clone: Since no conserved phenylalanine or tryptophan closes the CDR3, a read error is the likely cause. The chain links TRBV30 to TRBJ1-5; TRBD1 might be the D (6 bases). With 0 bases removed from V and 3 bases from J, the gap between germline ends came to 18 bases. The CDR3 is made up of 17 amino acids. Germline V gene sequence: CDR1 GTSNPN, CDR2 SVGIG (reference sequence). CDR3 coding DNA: TGTGCCTGGAGTGTACTTGGGGACATTGGGTTCAATCAGCCCCAGCATCTT. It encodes CAWSVLGDIGFNQPQHL.

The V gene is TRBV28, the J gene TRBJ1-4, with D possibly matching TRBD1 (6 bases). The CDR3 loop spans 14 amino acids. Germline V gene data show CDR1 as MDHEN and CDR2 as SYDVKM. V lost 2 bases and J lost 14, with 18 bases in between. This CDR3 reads CASSLGQDPRGLFF. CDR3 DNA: TGTGCCAGCAGTTTAGGGCAGGATCCGAGGGGGCTGTTTTTT.

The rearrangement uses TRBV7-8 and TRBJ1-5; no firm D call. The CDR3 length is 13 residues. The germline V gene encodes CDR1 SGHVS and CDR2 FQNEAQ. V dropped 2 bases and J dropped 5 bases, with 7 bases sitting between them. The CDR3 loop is CASSLHVDQPQHF. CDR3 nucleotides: TGTGCCAGCAGCTTACACGTGGATCAGCCCCAGCATTTT.

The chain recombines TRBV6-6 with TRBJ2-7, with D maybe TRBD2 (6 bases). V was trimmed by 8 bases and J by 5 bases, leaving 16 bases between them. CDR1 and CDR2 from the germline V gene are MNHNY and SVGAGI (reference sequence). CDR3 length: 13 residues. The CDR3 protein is CASEREARHEQYF. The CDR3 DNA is TGTGCCAGCGAGAGGGAGGCCCGGCACGAGCAGTACTTC.

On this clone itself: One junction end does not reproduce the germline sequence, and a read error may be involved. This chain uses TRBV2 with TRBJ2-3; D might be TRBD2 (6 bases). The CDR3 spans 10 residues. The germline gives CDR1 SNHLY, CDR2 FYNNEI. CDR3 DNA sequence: TGCGGGGGAAGCACAGATACGCAGTATTTT. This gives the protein CGGSTDTQYF.

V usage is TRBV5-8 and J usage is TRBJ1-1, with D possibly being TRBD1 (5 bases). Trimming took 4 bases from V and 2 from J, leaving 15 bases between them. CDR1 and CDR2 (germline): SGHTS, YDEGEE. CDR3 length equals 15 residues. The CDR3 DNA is TGTGCCAGCAGCCTAAGATCAGGGAGAAACACTGAAGCTTTCTTT. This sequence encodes CASSLRSGRNTEAFF.

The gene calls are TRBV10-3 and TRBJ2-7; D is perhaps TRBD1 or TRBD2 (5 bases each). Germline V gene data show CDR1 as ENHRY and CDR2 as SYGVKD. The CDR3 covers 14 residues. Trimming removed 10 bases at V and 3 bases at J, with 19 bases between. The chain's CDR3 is CATTTGTANYEQYF. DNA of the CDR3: TGTGCCACCACGACCGGGACCGCAAACTACGAGCAGTACTTC.

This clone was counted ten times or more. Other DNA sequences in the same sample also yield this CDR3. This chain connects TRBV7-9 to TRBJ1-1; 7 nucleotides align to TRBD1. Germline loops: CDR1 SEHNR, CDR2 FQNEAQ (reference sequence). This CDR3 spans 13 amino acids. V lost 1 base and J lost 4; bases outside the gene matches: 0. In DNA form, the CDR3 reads TGTGCCAGCAGCTTAGAGGGGGCCACTGAAGCTTTCTTT. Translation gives CASSLEGATEAFF.

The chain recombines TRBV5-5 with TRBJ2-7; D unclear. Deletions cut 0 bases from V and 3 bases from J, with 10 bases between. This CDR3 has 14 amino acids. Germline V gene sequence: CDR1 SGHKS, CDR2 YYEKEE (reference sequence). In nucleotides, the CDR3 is TGTGCCAGCAGCTTGGCGAGGACCTTCTACGAGCAGTACTTC. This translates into CASSLARTFYEQYF. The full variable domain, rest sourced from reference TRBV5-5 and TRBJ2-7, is DAGVTQSPTHLIKTRGQQVTLRCSPISGHKSVSWYQQVLGQGPQFIFQYYEKEERGRGNFPDRFSARQFPNYSSELNVNALLLGDSALYLCASSLARTFYEQYFGPGTRLTVT.